The clone carrying this T cell receptor beta chain has only a few counts. Its antigen remains unidentified. This CDR3 is built from 14 residues. The germline V gene encodes CDR1 ENHRY and CDR2 SYGVKD. V gave up 11 bases and J gave up 6 bases, with 20 bases separating them. The data originate from a study of T cell repertoires in cytomegalovirus infection. From the reads, TCRdb called clonotypes with MiXCR, one entry per CDR3 protein. The sample has roughly 730,000 distinct CDR3 sequences, roughly 36% seen once. The rearrangement links TRBV10-3 to TRBJ2-1; a possible D gene is TRBD2 (6 bases). This TCR was sampled from a human donor in good health (CMV status not recorded). Some clones in this sample may be carry-over from other donors' samples. Source: cultured PBMCs, taken from culture after CMV antigen stimulation. The CDR3 sequence: CASRDSSHPNEQFF. In DNA, the CDR3 is TGTGCCTCCAGGGACTCCTCCCACCCCAATGAGCAGTTCTTC.